This T cell receptor (beta chain) was sequenced in a study of graft-versus-host responses after intestinal transplantation. Across the whole study: After anti-thymocyte globulin induction, recipients took tacrolimus and steroids for 2 to 3 years. Study observations and caveats: Detection of GvH clones occurred in recipient marrow, and some had their first appearance in ileum or blood. High graft-versus-host to host-versus-graft clonal ratios were found in allografts of patients who had graft-donor T cell macrochimerism.

About this clone: Its target is unknown.

The CDR3 has 21 residues. Germline values: CDR1 SGHRS, CDR2 YFSETQ. The V end lost 1 base, the J end lost 1 base, and 28 bases lay between the germline ends. Repertoires were generated with immunoSEQ multiplex PCR, while TCRdb's copy carries only in-frame clones and drops some. The table shows some 130,000 clones, with approximately 90% occurring only once. The source of this sequence is a human donor who received an intestinal transplant. The V call is TRBV5-1, the J call TRBJ2-3; tentatively, D is TRBD1 (6 bases). Specimen: unstimulated CD4+ T cells sorted from spleen or lymph node cells, collected before intestinal transplant. The CDR3 DNA follows: TGCGCCAGCAGCTTGTTTTTCGGGGACATGTTCAGTAGACGGGGCACAGATACGCAGTATTTT. Translation: CASSLFFGDMFSRRGTDTQYF.